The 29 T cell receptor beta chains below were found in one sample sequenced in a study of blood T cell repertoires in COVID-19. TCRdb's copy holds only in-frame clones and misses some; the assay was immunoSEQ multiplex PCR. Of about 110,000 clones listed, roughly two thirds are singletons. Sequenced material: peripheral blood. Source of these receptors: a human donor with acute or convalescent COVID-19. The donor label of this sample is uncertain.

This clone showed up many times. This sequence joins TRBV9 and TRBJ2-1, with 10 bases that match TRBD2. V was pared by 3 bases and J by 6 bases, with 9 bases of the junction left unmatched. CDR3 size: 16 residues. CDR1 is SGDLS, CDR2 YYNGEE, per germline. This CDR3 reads CASSGAGTSAFNEQFF. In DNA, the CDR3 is TGTGCCAGCAGCGGGGCCGGGACTAGCGCCTTCAATGAGCAGTTCTTC.

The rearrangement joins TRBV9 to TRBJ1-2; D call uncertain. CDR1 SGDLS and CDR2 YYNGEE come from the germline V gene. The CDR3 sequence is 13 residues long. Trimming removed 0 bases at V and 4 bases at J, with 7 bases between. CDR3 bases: TGTGCCAGCAGCGTAGGGAGTTCCTATGGCTACACCTTC. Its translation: CASSVGSSYGYTF.

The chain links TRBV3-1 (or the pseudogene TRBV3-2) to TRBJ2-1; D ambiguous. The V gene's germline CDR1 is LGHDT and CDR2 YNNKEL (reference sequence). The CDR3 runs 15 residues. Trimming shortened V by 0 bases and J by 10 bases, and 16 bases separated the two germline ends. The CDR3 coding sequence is TGTGCCAGCAGCCAAGATCTTGGAGATGCCCCAGAGCAGTTCTTC. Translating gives CASSQDLGDAPEQFF.

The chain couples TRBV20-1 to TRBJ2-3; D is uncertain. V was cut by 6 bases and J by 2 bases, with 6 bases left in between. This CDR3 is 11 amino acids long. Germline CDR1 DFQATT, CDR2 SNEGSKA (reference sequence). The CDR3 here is CSAQNTDTQYF. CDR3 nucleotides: TGCAGTGCCCAAAACACAGATACGCAGTATTTT.

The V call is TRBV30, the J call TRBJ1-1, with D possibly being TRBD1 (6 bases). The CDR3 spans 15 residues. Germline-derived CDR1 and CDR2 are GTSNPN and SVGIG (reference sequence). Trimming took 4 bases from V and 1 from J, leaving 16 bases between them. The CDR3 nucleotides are TGTGCCTGGACCAAATGGGACATCGGGAACACTGAAGCTTTCTTT. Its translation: CAWTKWDIGNTEAFF.

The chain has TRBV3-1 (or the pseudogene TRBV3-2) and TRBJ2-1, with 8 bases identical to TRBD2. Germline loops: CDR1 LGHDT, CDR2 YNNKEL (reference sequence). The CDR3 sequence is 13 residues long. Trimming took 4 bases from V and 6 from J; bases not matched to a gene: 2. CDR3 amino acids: CASSLSGGNEQFF. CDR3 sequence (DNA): TGTGCCAGCAGCCTGAGCGGGGGCAATGAGCAGTTCTTC.

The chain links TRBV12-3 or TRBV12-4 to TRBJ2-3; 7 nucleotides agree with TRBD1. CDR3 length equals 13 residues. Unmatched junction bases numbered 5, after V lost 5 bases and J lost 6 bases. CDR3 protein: CASSQRQGDTQYF. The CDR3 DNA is TGTGCCAGCAGTCAGAGACAGGGCGATACGCAGTATTTT.

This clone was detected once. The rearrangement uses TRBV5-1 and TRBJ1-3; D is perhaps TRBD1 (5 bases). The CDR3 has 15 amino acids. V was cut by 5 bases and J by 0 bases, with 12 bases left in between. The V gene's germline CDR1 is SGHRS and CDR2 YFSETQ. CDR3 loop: CASSSEDISGNTIYF. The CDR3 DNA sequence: TGCGCCAGCAGTTCTGAGGACATCTCTGGAAACACCATATATTTT.

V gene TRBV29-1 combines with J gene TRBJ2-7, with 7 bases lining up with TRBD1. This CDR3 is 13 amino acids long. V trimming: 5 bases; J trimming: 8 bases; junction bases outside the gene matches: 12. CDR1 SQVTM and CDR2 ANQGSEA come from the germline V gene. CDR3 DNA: TGCAGCGTTCGCCGGGACAGCGGTTTACAGCAGTACTTC. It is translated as CSVRRDSGLQQYF.

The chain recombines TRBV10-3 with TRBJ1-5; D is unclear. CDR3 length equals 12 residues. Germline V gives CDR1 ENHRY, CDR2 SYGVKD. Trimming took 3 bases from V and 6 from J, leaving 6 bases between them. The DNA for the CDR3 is TGTGCCATCAGTGACAGCGGTCAGCCCCAGCATTTT. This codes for CAISDSGQPQHF.

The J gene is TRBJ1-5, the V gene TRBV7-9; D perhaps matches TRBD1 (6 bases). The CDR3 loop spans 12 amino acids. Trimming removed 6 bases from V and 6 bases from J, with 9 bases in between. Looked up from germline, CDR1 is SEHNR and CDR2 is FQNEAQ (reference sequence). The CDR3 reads CASSSRGQPQHF. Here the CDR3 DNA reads TGTGCCAGCAGTAGCAGGGGTCAGCCCCAGCATTTT.

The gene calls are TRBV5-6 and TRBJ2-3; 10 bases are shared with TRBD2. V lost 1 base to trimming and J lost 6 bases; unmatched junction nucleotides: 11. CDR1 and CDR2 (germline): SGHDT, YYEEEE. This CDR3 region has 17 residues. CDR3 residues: CASSLMVSGGAVDTQYF. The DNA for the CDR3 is TGTGCCAGCAGCTTGATGGTGAGCGGGGGGGCGGTCGATACGCAGTATTTT.

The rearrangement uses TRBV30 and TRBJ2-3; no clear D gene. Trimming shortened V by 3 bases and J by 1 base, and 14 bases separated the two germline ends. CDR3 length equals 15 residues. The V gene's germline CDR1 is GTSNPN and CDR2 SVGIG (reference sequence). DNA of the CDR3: TGTGCCTGGAGCGCTGCGTTATCTGGCACAGATACGCAGTATTTT. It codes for CAWSAALSGTDTQYF. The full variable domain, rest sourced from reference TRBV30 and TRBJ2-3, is SQTIHQWPATLVQPVGSPLSLECTVEGTSNPNLYWYRQAAGRGLQLLFYSVGIGQISSEVPQNLSASRPQDRQFILSSKKLLLSDSGFYLCAWSAALSGTDTQYFGPGTRLTVL.

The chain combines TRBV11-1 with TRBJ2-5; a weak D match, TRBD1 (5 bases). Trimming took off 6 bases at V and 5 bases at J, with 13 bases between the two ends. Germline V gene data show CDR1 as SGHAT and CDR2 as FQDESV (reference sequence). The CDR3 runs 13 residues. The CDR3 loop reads CASSSGLGETQYF. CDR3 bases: TGTGCCAGCAGTTCAGGGTTAGGGGAGACCCAGTACTTC.

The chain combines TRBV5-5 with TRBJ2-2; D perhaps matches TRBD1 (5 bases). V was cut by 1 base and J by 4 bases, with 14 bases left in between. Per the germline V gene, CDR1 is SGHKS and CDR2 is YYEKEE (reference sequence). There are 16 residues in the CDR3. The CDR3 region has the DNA TGTGCCAGCAGCTTGAGGGGTCGGACGGCCACCGGGGAGCTGTTTTTT. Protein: CASSLRGRTATGELFF.

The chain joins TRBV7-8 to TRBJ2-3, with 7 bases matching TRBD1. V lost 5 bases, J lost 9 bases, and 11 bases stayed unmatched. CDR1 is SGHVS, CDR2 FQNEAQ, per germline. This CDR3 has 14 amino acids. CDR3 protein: CASSPKDRVSTQYF. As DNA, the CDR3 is TGTGCCAGCAGCCCCAAAGACAGGGTCAGCACGCAGTATTTT.

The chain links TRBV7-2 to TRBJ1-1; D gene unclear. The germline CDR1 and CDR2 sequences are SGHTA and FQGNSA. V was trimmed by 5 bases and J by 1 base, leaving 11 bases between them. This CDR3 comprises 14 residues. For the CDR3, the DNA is TGTGCCAGCAGCCGCAAGAGATCGAACACTGAAGCTTTCTTT. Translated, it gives CASSRKRSNTEAFF.

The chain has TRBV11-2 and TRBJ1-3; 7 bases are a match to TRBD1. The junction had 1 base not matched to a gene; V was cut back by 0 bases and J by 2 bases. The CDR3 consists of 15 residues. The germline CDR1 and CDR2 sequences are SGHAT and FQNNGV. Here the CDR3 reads CASSLEGQPGNTIYF. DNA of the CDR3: TGTGCCAGCAGCTTAGAGGGACAGCCTGGAAACACCATATATTTT.

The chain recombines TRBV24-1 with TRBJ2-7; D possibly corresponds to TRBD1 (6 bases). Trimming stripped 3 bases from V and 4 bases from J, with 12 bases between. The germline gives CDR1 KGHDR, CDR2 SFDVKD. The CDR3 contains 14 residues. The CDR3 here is CATSDRNRAYEQYF. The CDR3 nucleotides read TGTGCCACCAGTGATAGAAACAGGGCGTACGAGCAGTACTTC.

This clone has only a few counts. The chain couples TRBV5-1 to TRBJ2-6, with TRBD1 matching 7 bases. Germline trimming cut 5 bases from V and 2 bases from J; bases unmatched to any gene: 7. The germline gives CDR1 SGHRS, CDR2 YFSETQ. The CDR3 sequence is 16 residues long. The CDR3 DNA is TGCGCCAGCAGATTCGTTGACAGGGCTGGGGCCAACGTCCTGACTTTC. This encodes CASRFVDRAGANVLTF.

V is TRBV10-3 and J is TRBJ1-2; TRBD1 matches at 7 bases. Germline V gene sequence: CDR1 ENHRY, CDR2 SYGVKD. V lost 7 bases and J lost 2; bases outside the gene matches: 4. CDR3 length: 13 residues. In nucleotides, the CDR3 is TGTGCCATCAACCGGGGACAGAACTATGGCTACACCTTC. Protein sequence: CAINRGQNYGYTF.

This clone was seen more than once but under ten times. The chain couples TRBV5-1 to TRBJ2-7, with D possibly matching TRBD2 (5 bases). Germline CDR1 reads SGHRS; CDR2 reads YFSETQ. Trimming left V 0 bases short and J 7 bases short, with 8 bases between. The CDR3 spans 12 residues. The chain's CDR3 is CASSLVGEEQYF. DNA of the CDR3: TGCGCCAGCAGCTTGGTCGGGGAGGAGCAGTACTTC.

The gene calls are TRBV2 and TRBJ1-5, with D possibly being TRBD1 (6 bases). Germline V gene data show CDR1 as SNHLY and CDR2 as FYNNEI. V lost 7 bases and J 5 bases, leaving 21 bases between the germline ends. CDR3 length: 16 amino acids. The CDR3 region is CASIEYPQGFDQPQHF. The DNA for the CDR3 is TGTGCCAGCATCGAGTACCCACAGGGTTTCGATCAGCCCCAGCATTTT.

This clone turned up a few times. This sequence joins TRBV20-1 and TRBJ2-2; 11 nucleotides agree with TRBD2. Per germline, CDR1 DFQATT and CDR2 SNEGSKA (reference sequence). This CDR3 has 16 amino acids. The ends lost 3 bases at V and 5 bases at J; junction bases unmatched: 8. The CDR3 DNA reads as TGCAGTGCTAGTGATAGCGGGGGGGCGCGGACCGGGGAGCTGTTTTTT. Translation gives CSASDSGGARTGELFF.

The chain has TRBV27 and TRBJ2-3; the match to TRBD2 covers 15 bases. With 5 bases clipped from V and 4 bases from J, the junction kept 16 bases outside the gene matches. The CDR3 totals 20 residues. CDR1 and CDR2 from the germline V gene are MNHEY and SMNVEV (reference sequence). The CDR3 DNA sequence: TGTGCCAGCAGTGGACCGGGACTAGCGGGGGGCCAGGGGCGGCCAGATACGCAGTATTTT. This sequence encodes CASSGPGLAGGQGRPDTQYF.

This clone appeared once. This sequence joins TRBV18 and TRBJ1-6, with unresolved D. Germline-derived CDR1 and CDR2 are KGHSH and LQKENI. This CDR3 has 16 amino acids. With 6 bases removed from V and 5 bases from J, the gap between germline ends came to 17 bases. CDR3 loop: CASSLNTRDNNSPLHF. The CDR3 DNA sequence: TGTGCCAGCTCGCTGAACACCCGGGATAATAATTCACCCCTCCACTTT.

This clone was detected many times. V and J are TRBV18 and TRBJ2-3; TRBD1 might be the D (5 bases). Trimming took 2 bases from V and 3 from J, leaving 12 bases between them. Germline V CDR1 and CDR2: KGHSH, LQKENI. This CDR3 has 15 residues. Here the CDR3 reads CASSPTHQGTDTQYF. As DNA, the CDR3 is TGTGCCAGCTCACCAACTCACCAGGGAACAGATACGCAGTATTTT.

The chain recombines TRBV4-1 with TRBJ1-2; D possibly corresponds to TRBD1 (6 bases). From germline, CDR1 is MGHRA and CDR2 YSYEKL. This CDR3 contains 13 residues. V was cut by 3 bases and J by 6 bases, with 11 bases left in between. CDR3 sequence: CASSQANRDGYTF. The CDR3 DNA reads TGCGCCAGCAGCCAGGCCAACAGGGATGGCTACACCTTC.

CDR3 amino acids: CSVPGTGGNTQYF. CDR3 in DNA: TGCAGCGTACCAGGGACAGGGGGGAATACGCAGTATTTT. The V gene is TRBV29-1, the J gene TRBJ2-3; 11 nucleotides line up with TRBD1. Looked up from germline, CDR1 is SQVTM and CDR2 is ANQGSEA. After removal of 6 bases from V and 7 bases from J, the junction contained 6 bases not matched to a gene. The CDR3 runs to 13 residues.